This entry features one T cell receptor (beta chain) sequence. Its antigen is currently unknown. This CDR3 region has 18 residues. Germline V gene sequence: CDR1 SGHVS, CDR2 FQNEAQ. V lost 4 bases and J 5 bases, leaving 21 bases between the germline ends. This sample was included in a study of T cell repertoires in cytomegalovirus infection. Study overall: It was the public TCR beta signatures that indicated both CMV infection and matching HLA type.

TCRdb re-derived calls from the reads in MiXCR, one entry per CDR3 protein. This table has roughly 170,000 distinct CDR3 sequences, less than 25% appearing once. The sample here was CD8+ T cells from cultured PBMCs, taken from culture after CMV antigen stimulation. The source of this sequence is a human donor in good health (CMV status not recorded). Some clones in this sample may be carry-over from other donors' samples. The chain is built from TRBV7-8 and TRBJ2-6; possibly TRBD1 for D (5 bases). DNA for the CDR3: TGTGCCAGCAGCTCCCCGGCGGAAGGAACAGGCAGGGCCAACGTCCTGACTTTC. Amino acid sequence: CASSSPAEGTGRANVLTF.